This TCR beta chain was obtained from a study of T cell repertoires in aging, cancer and after chemotherapy. General observations from the study: Compared with age-matched healthy donors, untreated hematological or solid cancer patients showed higher blood TCR clonality.

CDR3 length: 14 residues. Per germline, CDR1 LNHNV and CDR2 YYDKDF (reference sequence). The V and J ends lost 3 bases and 4 bases, in that order; junction bases with no gene match: 2. This clonotype was picked up a small number of times. Its antigen is currently unknown. The template was genomic DNA from peripheral blood, not RNA. A mixed TRB-A/B primer pool amplified rearranged TRB by multiplex touch-down PCR. TCRdb called the multiplex PCR reads again in MiXCR, with one record for every CDR3 protein. The sample lists roughly 10,000 distinct CDR3 sequences, 24% occurring once. This TCR was sampled from a human donor in good health. The specimen sequenced was blood. V gene TRBV15 combines with J gene TRBJ2-1, with 8 bases matching TRBD2. CDR3 loop: CATSSGGGYNEQFF. CDR3 DNA: TGTGCCACCAGCAGCGGGGGGGGGTACAATGAGCAGTTCTTC.